These 3 T cell receptor beta chains share one sample of origin, sequenced in a study of blood T cell repertoires in COVID-19. Here immunoSEQ multiplex PCR was the method, and the copy in TCRdb shows in-frame clones only, minus some. The sample holds about 310,000 clones, roughly 91% seen once. The specimen was peripheral blood. These receptors originate from a man aged 50 or older with active or convalescent COVID-19.

The chain has TRBV24-1 and TRBJ1-5; no reliable D call. CDR3 size: 14 residues. Germline assignment: CDR1 KGHDR and CDR2 SFDVKD. The V gene lost 2 bases and the J gene lost 1 base, with 5 bases spanning the gap. The CDR3, as DNA: TGTGCCACCAGTGATTGGCCCAGCAATCAGCCCCAGCATTTT. Its translation: CATSDWPSNQPQHF.

The chain carries TRBV5-1 and TRBJ1-1, with D maybe TRBD1 (5 bases). Trimming pared 1 base from V and 7 bases from J, leaving 20 bases between. The CDR3 has 16 residues. Germline values: CDR1 SGHRS, CDR2 YFSETQ. In DNA form, the CDR3 reads TGCGCCAGCAGCTTGCAGATTTCCGAGGGGACTGGTGAAGCTTTCTTT. Protein: CASSLQISEGTGEAFF.

The rearrangement uses TRBV30 and TRBJ1-4; D is perhaps TRBD1 (5 bases). V was cut by 3 bases and J by 6 bases, with 11 bases left in between. Germline CDR1 is GTSNPN and CDR2 is SVGIG (reference sequence). CDR3 length: 13 residues. DNA for the CDR3: TGTGCCTGGAGGGCCAGGGCATATGAAAAACTGTTTTTT. This gives the protein CAWRARAYEKLFF.